The 25 T cell receptor beta chains given below trace back to one sample, sequenced in a study of low-dose radiotherapy and immunotherapy resistance in tumors. First-strand cDNA used TRAV- and TRBV-specific primers, covering alpha and beta chains. The authors ran about 18 PCR cycles to amplify TCRs with a constant-region primer and V-primer adapter. Each CDR3 protein is one row after TCRdb ran MiXCR on the reads. The sample shows some 94,000 distinct CDR3 sequences, about 20% of them seen only once. Time point described: after trial treatment. Specified treatment: LDRT plus nivolumab, ipilimumab, low-dose cyclophosphamide and aspirin (RACIN trial). Material: PBMCs, obtained after low-dose radiotherapy plus immunotherapy. The receptors here all came from a female donor with ovarian cancer.

This clonotype was found many times. The chain is built from TRBV12-3 or TRBV12-4 and TRBJ1-6; D remains unclear. With 3 bases removed from V and 6 bases from J, the gap between germline ends came to 6 bases. The length of the CDR3 is 13 residues. For the CDR3, the DNA is TGTGCCAGCAGTTTTGGGCTTAATTCACCCCTCCACTTT. Translating it yields CASSFGLNSPLHF.

This clonotype has ten or more counts. V gene TRBV9 combines with J gene TRBJ2-1, with 12 bases that match TRBD2. Germline loops: CDR1 SGDLS, CDR2 YYNGEE. The CDR3 extends over 15 amino acids. J was trimmed by 9 bases and V by 4 bases; bases with no gene match: 8. This chain's CDR3 is CASSTGLAGMFEQFF. CDR3 nucleotides: TGTGCCAGCAGCACCGGACTAGCGGGAATGTTTGAGCAGTTCTTC.

This clonotype appeared many times. The chain joins TRBV20-1 to TRBJ2-7, with TRBD2 matching over 7 bases. The germline V gene encodes CDR1 DFQATT and CDR2 SNEGSKA (reference sequence). With V trimmed by 2 bases and J by 3 bases, 4 bases remained unmatched. The CDR3 contains 13 residues. The CDR3 sequence is CSARRVAGYEQYF. The CDR3 region has the DNA TGCAGTGCTAGACGGGTAGCGGGCTACGAGCAGTACTTC.

This clonotype has at least ten counts. The chain combines TRBV7-9 with TRBJ2-7, with 7 bases fitting TRBD2. The CDR3 sequence is 15 residues long. Trimming at V came to 5 bases and at J to 5 bases, leaving 12 bases not matched to a gene. The V gene's germline CDR1 is SEHNR and CDR2 FQNEAQ (reference sequence). CDR3 coding DNA: TGTGCCAGCAGCCCGTCGTCTCCGGGAGGCAACGAGCAGTACTTC. Translated: CASSPSSPGGNEQYF.

A single count supports this clonotype. This rearrangement joins TRBV10-3 to TRBJ2-1; possibly TRBD2 for D (5 bases). V lost 5 bases to trimming and J lost 4 bases, with 6 bases between them. Germline loops: CDR1 ENHRY, CDR2 SYGVKD. The CDR3 sequence is 12 residues long. The CDR3 loop is CAISSGYNEQFF. The CDR3 DNA follows: TGTGCCATCAGTTCGGGGTACAATGAGCAGTTCTTC.

The rearrangement joins TRBV7-2 to TRBJ1-6; tentatively, D is TRBD1 (5 bases). In germline, CDR1 is SGHTA, CDR2 FQGNSA. The V end lost 3 bases, the J end lost 10 bases, and 13 bases lay between the germline ends. The CDR3 is 14 amino acids. The chain's CDR3 is CASSFVRAGSPLHF. CDR3 bases: TGTGCCAGCAGCTTTGTTAGGGCAGGGTCACCCCTCCACTTT.

This clonotype was counted many times. This chain links TRBV5-1 with TRBJ1-2; 10 nucleotides line up with TRBD1. CDR3 length equals 15 residues. The V gene's germline CDR1 is SGHRS and CDR2 YFSETQ. V dropped 3 bases and J dropped 7; count of bases not matched to a gene: 9. The CDR3 here is CASSSKGTGEGGYTF. CDR3 DNA: TGCGCCAGCAGCTCGAAAGGGACAGGGGAGGGTGGCTACACCTTC.

This clonotype was observed at least ten times. CDR3 DNA: TGTGCCAGCAAGGGACTAGACTACGAGCAGTACTTC. Protein sequence: CASKGLDYEQYF. The chain has TRBV2 and TRBJ2-7; 8 bases align to TRBD2. The V gene end was trimmed by 7 bases and the J gene end by 3 bases; junction bases not matched to a gene: 2. The CDR3 length is 12 residues. Germline V gives CDR1 SNHLY, CDR2 FYNNEI.

For the CDR3, the DNA is TGCAGTGCTGGATTAGAGAACATTCAGTACTTC. Its protein is CSAGLENIQYF. The V and J genes are TRBV20-1 and TRBJ2-4; D is uncertain. This CDR3 is built from 11 residues. The V gene's germline CDR1 is DFQATT and CDR2 SNEGSKA (reference sequence). Trimming removed 5 bases from V and 7 bases from J, with 9 bases in between.

This clonotype was observed at least ten times. V usage is TRBV6-2 or TRBV6-3 and J usage is TRBJ2-1, with D perhaps matching TRBD1 or TRBD2 (5 bases each). Germline CDR1 is MNHEY and CDR2 is SVGEGT. V was shortened by 5 bases and J by 8 bases, with 19 bases between the two germline ends. This CDR3 spans 15 amino acids. The CDR3 DNA is TGTGCCAGCAGTCCGTCCGGGACGGGGATCGATGAGCAGTTCTTC. Translation gives CASSPSGTGIDEQFF.

On this clonotype itself: A far more abundant clone sits one base away, making this likely a read error. This chain uses TRBV6-1 with TRBJ2-1; 8 nucleotides match TRBD2. Looked up from germline, CDR1 is MNHNS and CDR2 is SASEGT. V lost 6 bases, J lost 10 bases, and 8 bases stayed unmatched. This CDR3 region has 13 residues. CDR3 in amino acids: CASRWTSLSEQFF. The CDR3 DNA reads TGTGCCAGCAGATGGACTAGCTTATCCGAGCAGTTCTTC.

The chain employs TRBV6-2 or TRBV6-3 and TRBJ2-1, with TRBD2 identical over 11 bases. Germline V gene lookup returns CDR1 MNHEY and CDR2 SVGEGT. The CDR3 sequence is 15 residues long. With V trimmed by 0 bases and J by 9 bases, 4 bases remained unmatched. The CDR3 DNA is TGTGCCAGCAGTTACTCGACTAGCGGGAAGCTTGAGCAGTTCTTC. This gives the protein CASSYSTSGKLEQFF.

This clonotype appeared many times. CDR3 in DNA: TGTGCCAGTAGTATAGTAGGCGATAGCAATCAGCCCCAGCATTTT. Its translation is CASSIVGDSNQPQHF. The chain has TRBV19 and TRBJ1-5; D is undetermined. V lost 1 base and J lost 0, with 7 bases in between. Germline V gene sequence: CDR1 LNHDA, CDR2 SQIVND (reference sequence). CDR3 length: 15 amino acids.

In this sample, this clonotype turned up many times. J is TRBJ1-1 and V is TRBV28; D is unclear. Germline CDR1 MDHEN, CDR2 SYDVKM. Trimming cost V 10 bases and J 2 bases, with 14 bases left between them. This CDR3 is 13 amino acids long. The CDR3 region is CATSEDFNTEAFF. CDR3 DNA sequence: TGTGCCACCAGCGAGGACTTCAACACTGAAGCTTTCTTT.

There are many counts of this clonotype. The chain links TRBV24-1 to TRBJ2-4; 8 bases are a match to TRBD1. The V gene's germline CDR1 is KGHDR and CDR2 SFDVKD. V shed 7 bases and J 5 bases; nucleotides not matched to a gene: 9. CDR3 size: 15 residues. The CDR3 nucleotides read TGTGCCACCAGCTCCGCGGACAGGGCTGAAAACATTCAGTACTTC. Translated: CATSSADRAENIQYF.

This clonotype was detected ten times or more. The rearrangement links TRBV5-1 to TRBJ2-7; D may be TRBD2 (6 bases). With 0 bases removed from V and 3 bases from J, the gap between germline ends came to 13 bases. Germline V gene sequence: CDR1 SGHRS, CDR2 YFSETQ. The CDR3 has 15 amino acids. This CDR3 is CASSLANGGVYEQYF. Written as DNA, the CDR3 is TGCGCCAGCAGCTTGGCAAACGGCGGGGTCTACGAGCAGTACTTC.

The genes are TRBV5-1 and TRBJ2-7, with a weak D call TRBD1 (6 bases). With 0 bases removed from V and 0 bases from J, the gap between germline ends came to 16 bases. There are 17 residues in the CDR3. Per germline, CDR1 SGHRS and CDR2 YFSETQ. In DNA, the CDR3 is TGCGCCAGCAGCTTGGAGCTTACAGGGCCGCACTCCTACGAGCAGTACTTC. Its translation is CASSLELTGPHSYEQYF. Full variable domain (missing parts from reference TRBV5-1 and TRBJ2-7): KAGVTQTPRYLIKTRGQQVTLSCSPISGHRSVSWYQQTPGQGLQFLFEYFSETQRNKGNFPGRFSGRQFSNSRSEMNVSTLELGDSALYLCASSLELTGPHSYEQYFGPGTRLTVT.

This clonotype was seen many times. The V gene is TRBV19, the J gene TRBJ2-1; 10 nucleotides match TRBD2. The germline V gene encodes CDR1 LNHDA and CDR2 SQIVND (reference sequence). The CDR3 has 16 amino acids. V was pared by 3 bases and J by 3 bases, with 5 bases of the junction left unmatched. CDR3 residues: CASSISSGGFYNEQFF. The CDR3 DNA is TGTGCCAGTAGTATTAGTAGCGGGGGGTTCTACAATGAGCAGTTCTTC.

This clonotype was found many times. This chain uses TRBV7-2 with TRBJ2-2; maybe TRBD2 (5 bases). Germline V gives CDR1 SGHTA, CDR2 FQGNSA. The CDR3 extends over 18 amino acids. Deletions cut 1 base from V and 6 bases from J, with 21 bases between. DNA of the CDR3: TGTGCCAGCAGCTTAGGCCCGGGGAGAATCCGTAAAGCCGGGGAGCTGTTTTTT. It is translated as CASSLGPGRIRKAGELFF. Full variable domain (outside the CDR3, taken from reference TRBV7-2 and TRBJ2-2): GAGVSQSPSNKVTEKGKDVELRCDPISGHTALYWYRQSLGQGLEFLIYFQGNSAPDKSGLPSDRFSAERTGGSVSTLTIQRTQQEDSAVYLCASSLGPGRIRKAGELFFGEGSRLTVL.

This clonotype was recorded at least ten times. The chain employs TRBV28 and TRBJ1-1, with D hard to call. The CDR3 extends over 14 amino acids. The germline CDR1 and CDR2 sequences are MDHEN and SYDVKM. V lost 5 bases, J lost 0 bases, and 10 bases lay in between. The CDR3 sequence: CASSRAGMNTEAFF. The CDR3 DNA reads TGTGCCAGCAGTCGCGCCGGGATGAACACTGAAGCTTTCTTT. The entire variable domain, with the rest obtained from reference TRBV28 and TRBJ1-1, is as follows: DVKVTQSSRYLVKRTGEKVFLECVQDMDHENMFWYRQDPGLGLRLIYFSYDVKMKEKGDIPEGYSVSREKKERFSLILESASTNQTSMYLCASSRAGMNTEAFFGQGTRLTVV.

This clonotype has ten or more counts. The J gene is TRBJ2-7, the V gene TRBV20-1; D possibly corresponds to TRBD2 (5 bases). Trimming cost V 4 bases and J 0 bases, with 16 bases left between them. Germline V lookup: CDR1 DFQATT, CDR2 SNEGSKA (reference sequence). This CDR3 region has 15 residues. CDR3 protein: CSAIGSAGSSYEQYF. The DNA of the CDR3 is TGCAGTGCTATTGGAAGCGCGGGCAGCTCCTACGAGCAGTACTTC.

This clonotype was detected ten times or more. The J gene is TRBJ2-1, the V gene TRBV6-2 or TRBV6-3; 10 positions match TRBD2. The CDR3 has 16 amino acids. Germline V CDR1 and CDR2: MNHEY, SVGEGT. Trimming removed 2 bases from V and 9 bases from J; junction bases left unmatched: 10. For the CDR3, the DNA is TGTGCCAGCAGTTACCCTAGCGGGAGTGGGTCAAGTGAGCAGTTCTTC. Translating gives CASSYPSGSGSSEQFF.

This clonotype occurred many times. The rearrangement uses TRBV7-9 and TRBJ2-1, with D tentatively TRBD1 (5 bases). The germline V and J ends were trimmed by 5 bases and 0 bases, with 11 bases remaining between them. Germline CDR1 SEHNR, CDR2 FQNEAQ (reference sequence). The CDR3 is 15 amino acids. CDR3 in amino acids: CASSGTGNSYNEQFF. CDR3 sequence (DNA): TGTGCCAGCAGCGGAACAGGCAACTCCTACAATGAGCAGTTCTTC.

This clonotype turned up a few times. This sequence joins TRBV27 and TRBJ2-1; D may be TRBD1 (7 bases). V shed 5 bases and J shed 2 bases, with 16 bases lying between them. This CDR3 is built from 16 residues. Looked up from germline, CDR1 is MNHEY and CDR2 is SMNVEV (reference sequence). CDR3 protein: CASSPRDRPTYNEQFF. The CDR3 DNA is TGTGCCAGCAGTCCGCGGGACAGACCCACCTACAATGAGCAGTTCTTC.

Ten or more counts support this clonotype. V gene TRBV11-2 combines with J gene TRBJ2-1; tentatively, D is TRBD2 (5 bases). Germline CDR1 reads SGHAT; CDR2 reads FQNNGV. V was shortened by 0 bases and J by 0 bases, with 15 bases between the two germline ends. The CDR3 runs to 18 residues. The CDR3 sequence is CASSLDWLAVSSYNEQFF. The CDR3 DNA reads TGTGCCAGCAGCTTAGATTGGCTAGCAGTAAGCTCCTACAATGAGCAGTTCTTC.